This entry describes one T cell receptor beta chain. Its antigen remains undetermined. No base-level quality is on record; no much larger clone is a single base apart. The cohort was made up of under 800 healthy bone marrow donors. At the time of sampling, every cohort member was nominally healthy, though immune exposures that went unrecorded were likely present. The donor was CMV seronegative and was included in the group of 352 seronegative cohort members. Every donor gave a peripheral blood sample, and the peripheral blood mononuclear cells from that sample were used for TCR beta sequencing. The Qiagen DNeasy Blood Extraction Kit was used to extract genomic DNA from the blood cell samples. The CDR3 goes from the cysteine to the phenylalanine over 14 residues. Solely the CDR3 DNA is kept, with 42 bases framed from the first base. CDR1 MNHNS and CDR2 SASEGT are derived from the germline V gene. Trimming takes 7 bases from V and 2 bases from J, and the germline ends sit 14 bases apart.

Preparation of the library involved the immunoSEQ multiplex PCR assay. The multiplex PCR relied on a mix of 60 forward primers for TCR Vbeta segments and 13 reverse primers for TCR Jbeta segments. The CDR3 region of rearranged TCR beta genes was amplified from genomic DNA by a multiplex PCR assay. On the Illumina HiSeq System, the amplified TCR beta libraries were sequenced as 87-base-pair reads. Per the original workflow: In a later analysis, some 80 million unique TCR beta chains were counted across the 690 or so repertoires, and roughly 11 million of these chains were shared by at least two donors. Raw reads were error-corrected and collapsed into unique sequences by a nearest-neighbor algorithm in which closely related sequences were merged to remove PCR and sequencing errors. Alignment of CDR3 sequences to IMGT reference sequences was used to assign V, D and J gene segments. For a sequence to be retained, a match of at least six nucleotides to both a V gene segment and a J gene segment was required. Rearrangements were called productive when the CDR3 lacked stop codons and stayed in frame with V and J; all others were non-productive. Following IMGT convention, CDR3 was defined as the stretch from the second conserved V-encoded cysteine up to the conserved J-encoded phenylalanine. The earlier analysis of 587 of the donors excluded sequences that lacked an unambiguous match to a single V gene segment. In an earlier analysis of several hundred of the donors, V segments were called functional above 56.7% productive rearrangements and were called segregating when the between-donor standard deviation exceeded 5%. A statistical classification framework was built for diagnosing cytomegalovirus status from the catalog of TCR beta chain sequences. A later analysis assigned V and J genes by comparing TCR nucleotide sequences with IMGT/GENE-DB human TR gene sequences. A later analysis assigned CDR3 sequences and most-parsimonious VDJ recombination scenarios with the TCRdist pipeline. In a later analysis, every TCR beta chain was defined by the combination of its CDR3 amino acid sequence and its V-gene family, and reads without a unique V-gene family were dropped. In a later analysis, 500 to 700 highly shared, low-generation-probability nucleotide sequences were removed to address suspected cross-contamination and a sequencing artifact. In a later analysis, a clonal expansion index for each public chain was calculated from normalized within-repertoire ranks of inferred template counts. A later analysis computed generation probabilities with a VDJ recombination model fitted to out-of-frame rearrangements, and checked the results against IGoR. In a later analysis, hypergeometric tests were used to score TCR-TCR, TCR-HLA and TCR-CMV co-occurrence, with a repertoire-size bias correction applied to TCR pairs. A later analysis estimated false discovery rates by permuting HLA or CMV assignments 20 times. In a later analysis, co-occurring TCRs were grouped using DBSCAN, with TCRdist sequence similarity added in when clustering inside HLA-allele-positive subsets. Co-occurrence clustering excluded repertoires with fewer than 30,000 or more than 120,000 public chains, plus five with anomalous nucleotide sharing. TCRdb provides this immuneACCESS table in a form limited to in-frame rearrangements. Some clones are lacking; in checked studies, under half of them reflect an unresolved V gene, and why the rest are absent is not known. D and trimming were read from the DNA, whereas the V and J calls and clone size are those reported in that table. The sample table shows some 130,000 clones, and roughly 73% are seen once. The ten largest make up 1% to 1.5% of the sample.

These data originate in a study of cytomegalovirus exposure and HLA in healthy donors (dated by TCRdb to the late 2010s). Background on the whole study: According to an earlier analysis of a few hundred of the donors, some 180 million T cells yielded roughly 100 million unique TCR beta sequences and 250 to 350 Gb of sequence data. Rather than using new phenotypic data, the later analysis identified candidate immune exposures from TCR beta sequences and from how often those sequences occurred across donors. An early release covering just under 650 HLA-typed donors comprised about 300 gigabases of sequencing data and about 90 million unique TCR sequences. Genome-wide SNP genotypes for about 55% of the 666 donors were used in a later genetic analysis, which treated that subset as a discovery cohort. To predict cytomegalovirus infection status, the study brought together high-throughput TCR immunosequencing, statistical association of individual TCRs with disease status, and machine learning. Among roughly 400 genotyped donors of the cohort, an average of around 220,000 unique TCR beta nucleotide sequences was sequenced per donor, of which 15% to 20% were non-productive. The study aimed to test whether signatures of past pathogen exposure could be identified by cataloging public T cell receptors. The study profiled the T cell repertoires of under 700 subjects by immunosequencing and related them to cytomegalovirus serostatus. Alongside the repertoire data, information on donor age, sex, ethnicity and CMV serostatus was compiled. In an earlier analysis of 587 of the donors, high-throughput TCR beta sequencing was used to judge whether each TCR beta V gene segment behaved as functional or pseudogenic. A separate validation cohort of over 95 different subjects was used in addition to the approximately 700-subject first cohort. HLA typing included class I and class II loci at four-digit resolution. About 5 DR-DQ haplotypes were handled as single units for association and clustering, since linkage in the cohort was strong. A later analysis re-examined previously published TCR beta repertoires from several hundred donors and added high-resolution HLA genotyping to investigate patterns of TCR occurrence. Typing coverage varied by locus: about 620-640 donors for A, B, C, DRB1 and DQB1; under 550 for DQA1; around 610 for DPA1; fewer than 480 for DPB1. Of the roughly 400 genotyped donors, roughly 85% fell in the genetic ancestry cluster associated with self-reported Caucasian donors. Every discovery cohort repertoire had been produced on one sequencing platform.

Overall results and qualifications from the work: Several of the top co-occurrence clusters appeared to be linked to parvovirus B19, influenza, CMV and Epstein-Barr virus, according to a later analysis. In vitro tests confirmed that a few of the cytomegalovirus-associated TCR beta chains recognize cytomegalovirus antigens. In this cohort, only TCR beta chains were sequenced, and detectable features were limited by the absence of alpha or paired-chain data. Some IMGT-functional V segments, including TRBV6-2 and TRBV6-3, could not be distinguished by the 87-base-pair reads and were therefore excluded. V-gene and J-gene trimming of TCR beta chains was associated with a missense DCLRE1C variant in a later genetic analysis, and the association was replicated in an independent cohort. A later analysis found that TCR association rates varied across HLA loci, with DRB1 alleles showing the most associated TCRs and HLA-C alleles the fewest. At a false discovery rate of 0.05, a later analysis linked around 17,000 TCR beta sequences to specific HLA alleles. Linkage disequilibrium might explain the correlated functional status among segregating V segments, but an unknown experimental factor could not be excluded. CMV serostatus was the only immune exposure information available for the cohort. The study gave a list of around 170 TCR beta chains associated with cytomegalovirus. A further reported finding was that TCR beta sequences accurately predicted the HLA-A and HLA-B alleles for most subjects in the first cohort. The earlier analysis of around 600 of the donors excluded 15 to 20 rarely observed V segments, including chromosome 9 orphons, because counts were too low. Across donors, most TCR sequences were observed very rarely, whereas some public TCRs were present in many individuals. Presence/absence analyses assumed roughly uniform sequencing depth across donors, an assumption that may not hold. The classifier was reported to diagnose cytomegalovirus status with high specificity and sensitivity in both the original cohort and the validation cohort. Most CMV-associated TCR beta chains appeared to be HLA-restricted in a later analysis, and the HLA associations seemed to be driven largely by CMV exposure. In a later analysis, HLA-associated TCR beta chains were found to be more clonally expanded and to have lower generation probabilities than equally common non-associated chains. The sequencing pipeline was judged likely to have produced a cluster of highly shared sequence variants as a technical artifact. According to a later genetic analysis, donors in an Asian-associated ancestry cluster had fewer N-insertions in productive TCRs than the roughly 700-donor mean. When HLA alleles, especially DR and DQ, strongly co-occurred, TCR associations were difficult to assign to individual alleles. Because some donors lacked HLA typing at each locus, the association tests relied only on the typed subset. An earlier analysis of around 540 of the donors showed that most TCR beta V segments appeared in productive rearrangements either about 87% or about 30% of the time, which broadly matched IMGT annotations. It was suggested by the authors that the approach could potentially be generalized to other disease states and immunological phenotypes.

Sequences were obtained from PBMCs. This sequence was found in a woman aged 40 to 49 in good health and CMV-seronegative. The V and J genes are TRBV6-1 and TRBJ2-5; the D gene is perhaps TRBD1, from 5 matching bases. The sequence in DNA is TGTGCCAGCAAGATGGGGCTGGGGCAAGAGACCCAGTACTTC. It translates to CASKMGLGQETQYF.